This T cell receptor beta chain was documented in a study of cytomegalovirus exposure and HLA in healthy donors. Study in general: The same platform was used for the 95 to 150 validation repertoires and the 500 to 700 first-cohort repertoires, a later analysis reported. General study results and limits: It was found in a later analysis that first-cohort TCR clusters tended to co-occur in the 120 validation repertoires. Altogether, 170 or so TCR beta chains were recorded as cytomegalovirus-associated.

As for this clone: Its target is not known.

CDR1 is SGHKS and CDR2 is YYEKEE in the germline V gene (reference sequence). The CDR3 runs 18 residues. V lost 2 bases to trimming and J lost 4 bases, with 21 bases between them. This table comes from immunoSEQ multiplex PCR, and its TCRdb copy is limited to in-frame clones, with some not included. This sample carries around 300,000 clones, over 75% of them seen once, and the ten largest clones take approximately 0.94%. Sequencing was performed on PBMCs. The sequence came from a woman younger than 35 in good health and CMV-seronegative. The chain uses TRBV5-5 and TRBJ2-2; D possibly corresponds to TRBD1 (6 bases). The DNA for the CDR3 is TGTGCCAGCAGCTTCCGCCGGACAGCCACTGCTATCACCGGGGAGCTGTTTTTT. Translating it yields CASSFRRTATAITGELFF.